Presented here are 12 T cell receptor beta chains from one specimen sequenced in a study of vaccination and CD4 T cells after COVID-19. Treatment given: approximately nine-day PBMC culture with coronavirus spike peptide pools or control peptides (ViraFEST assay). The Oncomine TCR Beta short-read assay was applied to DNA of cultured CD4+ T cells. TCRdb re-analysed the PCR reads in MiXCR, keeping a single row per CDR3 protein. The sample holds roughly 17,000 distinct CDR3 sequences, approximately 52% seen once. The antigens these receptors bind are not known. The specimen was CD4+ T cells from blood, cultured in vitro. Receptor source: a human donor who had recovered from COVID-19.

The genes are TRBV5-8 and TRBJ1-4; the match to TRBD1 covers 10 bases. With V trimmed by 0 bases and J by 7 bases, 3 bases remained unmatched. Germline CDR1 reads SGHTS; CDR2 reads YDEGEE. The CDR3 consists of 15 residues. CDR3 sequence reads: CASSLVGTGAEKLFF. CDR3 bases: TGTGCCAGCAGCTTGGTGGGGACAGGGGCTGAAAAACTGTTTTTT.

This clonotype was counted a few times. The chain carries TRBV19 and TRBJ1-5; 10 nucleotides line up with TRBD1. Germline assignment: CDR1 LNHDA and CDR2 SQIVND (reference sequence). V dropped 4 bases and J dropped 0; count of bases not matched to a gene: 18. The CDR3 has 21 residues. As DNA, the CDR3 is TGTGCCAGTAGTAGACATCCCCGGGACAGGGGAGGGCCTTATAGCAATCAGCCCCAGCATTTT. Its protein product is CASSRHPRDRGGPYSNQPQHF.

The V gene is TRBV18, the J gene TRBJ1-1, with D possibly matching TRBD1 (5 bases). Germline assignment: CDR1 KGHSH and CDR2 LQKENI. This CDR3 is built from 15 residues. V gave up 6 bases and J gave up 5 bases, with 19 bases separating them. CDR3 region: CASSPATRGRTEAFF. CDR3 bases: TGTGCCAGCTCGCCAGCAACCCGGGGGAGGACTGAAGCTTTCTTT.

The J gene is TRBJ1-2, the V gene TRBV19; the D gene is possibly TRBD1 (6 bases). V lost 4 bases to trimming and J lost 11 bases, with 17 bases between them. Germline-derived CDR1 and CDR2 are LNHDA and SQIVND (reference sequence). The length of the CDR3 is 13 residues. CDR3: CASSRAGEGSYTF. In DNA, the CDR3 is TGTGCCAGTAGTAGGGCAGGGGAGGGTAGTTACACCTTC.

Written as DNA, the CDR3 is TGCAGTGCTAACAGCCACAATGAGCAGTTCTTC. Its protein product is CSANSHNEQFF. The chain recombines TRBV20-1 with TRBJ2-1; D is unclear. CDR3 length: 11 residues. The V end was cut by 4 bases, the J end by 5 bases, with 6 bases between. The germline V gene encodes CDR1 DFQATT and CDR2 SNEGSKA (reference sequence).

The V call is TRBV4-1, the J call TRBJ2-7, with TRBD1 identical over 9 bases. Trimming took 1 base from V and 6 from J; bases not matched to a gene: 7. Germline V gene lookup returns CDR1 MGHRA and CDR2 YSYEKL. This CDR3 has 15 amino acids. In DNA form, the CDR3 reads TGCGCCAGCAGCCAAGGGGACAGGGCAATGGGCGAGCAGTACTTC. It specifies CASSQGDRAMGEQYF.

This chain links TRBV5-8 with TRBJ1-2; perhaps TRBD1 as D (5 bases). The CDR3 loop spans 12 amino acids. From germline, CDR1 is SGHTS and CDR2 YDEGEE. Trimming stripped 4 bases from V and 8 bases from J, with 12 bases between. The CDR3 DNA follows: TGTGCCAGCAGCCCCCAGGGTCGGGGCTACACCTTC. Protein sequence: CASSPQGRGYTF.

This chain connects TRBV20-1 to TRBJ1-1; weak D call: TRBD1 (6 bases). The CDR3 spans 13 residues. Trimming left V 5 bases short and J 4 bases short, with 14 bases between. The germline gives CDR1 DFQATT, CDR2 SNEGSKA (reference sequence). CDR3 coding DNA: TGCAGTGCTTTACAGGGTTCGGCCACTGAAGCTTTCTTT. Translation gives CSALQGSATEAFF.

The chain is built from TRBV12-3 or TRBV12-4 and TRBJ2-3, with 11 positions matching TRBD2. The CDR3 is 16 residues long. V shed 3 bases, J shed 0 bases, and the junction held 2 bases outside the gene matches. CDR3 sequence (DNA): TGTGCCAGCAGTTTGACTAGCGGGATTAGCACAGATACGCAGTATTTT. This codes for CASSLTSGISTDTQYF.

This sequence joins TRBV20-1 and TRBJ2-3; D could derive from TRBD1 or TRBD2 (5 bases each). Germline V CDR1 and CDR2: DFQATT, SNEGSKA (reference sequence). The CDR3 runs 14 residues. Trimming left V 0 bases short and J 2 bases short, with 9 bases between. Here the CDR3 reads CSARDRGDTDTQYF. The DNA of the CDR3 is TGCAGTGCTAGAGATCGAGGGGACACAGATACGCAGTATTTT.

The chain combines TRBV6-1 with TRBJ1-2; D remains unclear. Germline values: CDR1 MNHNS, CDR2 SASEGT. CDR3 length: 16 amino acids. V lost 7 bases and J lost 3, with 21 bases in between. Here the CDR3 DNA reads TGTGCCAGCACTCCCTTGGGAGGACGGATTCACTATGGCTACACCTTC. Protein product: CASTPLGGRIHYGYTF.

This chain connects TRBV5-6 to TRBJ1-2; TRBD1 might be the D (6 bases). This CDR3 is 14 amino acids long. Per the germline V gene, CDR1 is SGHDT and CDR2 is YYEEEE. Trimming stripped 0 bases from V and 2 bases from J, with 8 bases between. CDR3 region: CASSLGQANYGYTF. CDR3 DNA: TGTGCCAGCAGCTTGGGACAGGCCAACTATGGCTACACCTTC.